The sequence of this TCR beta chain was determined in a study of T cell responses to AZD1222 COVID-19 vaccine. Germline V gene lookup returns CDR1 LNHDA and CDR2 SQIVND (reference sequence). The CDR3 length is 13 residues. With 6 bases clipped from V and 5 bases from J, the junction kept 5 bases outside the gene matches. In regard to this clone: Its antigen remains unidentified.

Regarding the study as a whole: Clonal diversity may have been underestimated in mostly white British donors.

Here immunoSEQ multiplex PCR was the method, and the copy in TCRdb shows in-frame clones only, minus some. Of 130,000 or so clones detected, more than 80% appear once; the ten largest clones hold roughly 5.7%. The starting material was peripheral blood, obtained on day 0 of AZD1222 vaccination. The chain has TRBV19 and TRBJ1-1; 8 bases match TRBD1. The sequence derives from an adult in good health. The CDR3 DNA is TGTGCCAGTAGAACAGGGGGACTGACTGAAGCTTTCTTT. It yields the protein CASRTGGLTEAFF.